This TCR beta chain was identified in a study of shared clonotypes between healthy human individuals. About the study: The study used three CD4 naive, three CD4 memory, two CD8 naive and one CD8 memory plate per donor. Findings of the study overall: Investigators collected only blood, and repertoires in tissues likely differ. Naive CD4 clonotypes overlapped across a few donors at roughly 5%.

Sequenced by immunoSEQ multiplex PCR; TCRdb stores in-frame clones only, minus some. The sample has over 850,000 clones; 70% to 80% are singletons. Germline CDR1 and CDR2: SGHDT and YYEEEE. CDR3 length: 14 amino acids. After removal of 4 bases from V and 14 bases from J, the junction contained 8 bases not matched to a gene. Every one of the donors was a Caucasian adult that lived in Nashville, Tennessee. This clone was seen a handful of times. Its antigen is unknown. The TCR sequence derives from a man aged 18 to 35 in good health. Some clones in this sample may be carry-over from other donors' samples. Source material: memory CD4+ T cells from PBMCs. Subset meaning: CD45RA-negative fraction. The V gene is TRBV5-6, the J gene TRBJ2-1, with 14 bases aligning to TRBD2. CDR3 residues: CASSRQGTSGSKFF. CDR3 nucleotides: TGTGCCAGCAGCCGCCAGGGGACTAGCGGGAGTAAGTTCTTC.